This T cell receptor (beta chain) was sequenced in a study of naive and memory T cell subsets. Comment on this clonotype: Its specificity is unknown.

The CDR3 totals 14 residues. Germline V gene lookup returns CDR1 MNHEY and CDR2 SMNVEV (reference sequence). The ends lost 6 bases at V and 8 bases at J; junction bases unmatched: 3. The beta constant-region primer was an equimolar mix of two oligonucleotides covering TRBC1 and TRBC2. MiXCR, run by TCRdb on the UMI-ligation and nested PCR reads, gives a single entry per CDR3 protein. The table has 140,000 to 150,000 distinct CDR3 sequences, 17% seen once; the top ten hold roughly 0.14%. Separate alpha and beta amplification began at the second PCR step. Overall study results and limits: There was no ground truth to check naive and memory subset results. Diversity fell and Gini index rose from naive through CM, EM, EMRA.

The TCR comes from a human donor in good health. The sequenced sample was naive CD4+ T cells from blood. The chain recombines TRBV27 with TRBJ1-6, with 11 nucleotides matching TRBD1. CDR3 amino acids: CASRGQGVHSPLHF. Here the CDR3 DNA reads TGTGCCAGCAGGGGACAGGGGGTCCATTCACCCCTCCACTTT.